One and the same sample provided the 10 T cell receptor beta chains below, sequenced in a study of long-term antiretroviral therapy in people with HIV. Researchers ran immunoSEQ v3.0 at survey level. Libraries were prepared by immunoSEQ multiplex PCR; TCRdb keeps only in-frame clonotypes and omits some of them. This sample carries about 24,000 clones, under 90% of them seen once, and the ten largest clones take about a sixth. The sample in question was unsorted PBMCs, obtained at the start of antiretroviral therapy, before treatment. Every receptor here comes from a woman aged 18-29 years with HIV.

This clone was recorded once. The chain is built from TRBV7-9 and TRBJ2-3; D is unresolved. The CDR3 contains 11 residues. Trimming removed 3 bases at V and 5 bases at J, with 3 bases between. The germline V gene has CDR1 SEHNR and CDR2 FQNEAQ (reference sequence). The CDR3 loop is CASSLLDTQYF. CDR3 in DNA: TGTGCCAGCAGCTTGTTAGATACGCAGTATTTT.

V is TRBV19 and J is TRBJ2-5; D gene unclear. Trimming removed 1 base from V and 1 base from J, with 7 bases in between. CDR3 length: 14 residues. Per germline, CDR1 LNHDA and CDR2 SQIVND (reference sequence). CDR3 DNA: TGTGCCAGTAGTATAGGGACGCCCCAAGAGACCCAGTACTTC. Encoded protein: CASSIGTPQETQYF.

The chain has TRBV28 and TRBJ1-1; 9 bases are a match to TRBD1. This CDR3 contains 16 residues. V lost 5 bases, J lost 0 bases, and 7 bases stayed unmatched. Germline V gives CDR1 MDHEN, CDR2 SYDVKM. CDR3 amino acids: CASSQLGQGLNTEAFF. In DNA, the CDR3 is TGTGCCAGCAGTCAACTGGGACAGGGCTTGAACACTGAAGCTTTCTTT.

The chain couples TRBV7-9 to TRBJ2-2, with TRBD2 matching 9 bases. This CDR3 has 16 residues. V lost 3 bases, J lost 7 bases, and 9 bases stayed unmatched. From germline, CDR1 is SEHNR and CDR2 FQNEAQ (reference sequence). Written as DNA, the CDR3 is TGTGCCAGCAGCTTTAGAGGTAGCGGGAGCCACGGGGAGCTGTTTTTT. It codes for CASSFRGSGSHGELFF.

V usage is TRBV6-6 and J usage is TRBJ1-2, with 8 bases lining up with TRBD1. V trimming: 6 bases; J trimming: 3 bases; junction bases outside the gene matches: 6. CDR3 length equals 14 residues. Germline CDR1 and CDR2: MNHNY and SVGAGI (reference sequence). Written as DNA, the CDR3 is TGTGCCAGCAGAGTGTCAGGGGGCGACTATGGCTACACCTTC. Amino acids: CASRVSGGDYGYTF.

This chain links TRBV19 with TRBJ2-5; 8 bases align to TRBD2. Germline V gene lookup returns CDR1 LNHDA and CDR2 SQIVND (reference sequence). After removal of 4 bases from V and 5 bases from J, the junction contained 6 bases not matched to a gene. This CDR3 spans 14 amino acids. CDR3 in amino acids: CASSTGGSGETQYF. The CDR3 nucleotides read TGTGCCAGTAGTACGGGGGGGAGCGGTGAGACCCAGTACTTC. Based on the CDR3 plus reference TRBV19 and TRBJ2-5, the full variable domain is DGGITQSPKYLFRKEGQNVTLSCEQNLNHDAMYWYRQDPGQGLRLIYYSQIVNDFQKGDIAEGYSVSREKKESFPLTVTSAQKNPTAFYLCASSTGGSGETQYFGPGTRLLVL.

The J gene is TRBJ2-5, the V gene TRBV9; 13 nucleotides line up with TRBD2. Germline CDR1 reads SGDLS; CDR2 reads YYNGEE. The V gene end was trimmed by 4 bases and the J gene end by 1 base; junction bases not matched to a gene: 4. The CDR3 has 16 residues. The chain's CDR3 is CASSHRTSGSQETQYF. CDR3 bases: TGTGCCAGCAGCCATCGGACTAGCGGGAGCCAAGAGACCCAGTACTTC. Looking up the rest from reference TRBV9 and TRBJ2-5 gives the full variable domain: DSGVTQTPKHLITATGQRVTLRCSPRSGDLSVYWYQQSLDQGLQFLIQYYNGEERAKGNILERFSAQQFPDLHSELNLSSLELGDSALYFCASSHRTSGSQETQYFGPGTRLLVL.

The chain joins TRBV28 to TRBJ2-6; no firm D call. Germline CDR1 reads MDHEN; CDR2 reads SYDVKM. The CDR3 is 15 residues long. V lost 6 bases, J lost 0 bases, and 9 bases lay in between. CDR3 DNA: TGTGCCAGCAGCAAACAGCCCTCTGGGGCCAACGTCCTGACTTTC. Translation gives CASSKQPSGANVLTF. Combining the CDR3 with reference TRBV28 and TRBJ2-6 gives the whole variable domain DVKVTQSSRYLVKRTGEKVFLECVQDMDHENMFWYRQDPGLGLRLIYFSYDVKMKEKGDIPEGYSVSREKKERFSLILESASTNQTSMYLCASSKQPSGANVLTFGAGSRLTVL.

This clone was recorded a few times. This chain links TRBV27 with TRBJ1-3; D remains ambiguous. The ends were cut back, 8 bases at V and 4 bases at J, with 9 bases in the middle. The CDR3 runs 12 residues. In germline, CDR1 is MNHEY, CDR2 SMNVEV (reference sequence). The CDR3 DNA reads TGTGCCAGCGGGGTGCGGGGAAACACCATATATTTT. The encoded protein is CASGVRGNTIYF.

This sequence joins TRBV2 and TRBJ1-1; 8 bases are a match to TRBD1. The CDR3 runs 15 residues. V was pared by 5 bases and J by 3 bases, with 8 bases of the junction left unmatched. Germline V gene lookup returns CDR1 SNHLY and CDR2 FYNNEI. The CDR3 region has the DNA TGTGCCAGCAGTCAGGACAGGGCGGATTACACTGAAGCTTTCTTT. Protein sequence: CASSQDRADYTEAFF.